This T cell receptor (beta chain) was recorded in a study of spatial heterogeneity in lung cancer. The overall study: In the raw reads, each unique TCR and UMI combination was present more than ten times on average.

V lost 2 bases and J 4 bases, leaving 18 bases between the germline ends. CDR3 length: 16 residues. Germline CDR1 reads SGHKS; CDR2 reads YYEKEE (reference sequence). By proportion, this clonotype is medium-sized (0.01 to 0.1%). Each TCR cDNA molecule bore a unique molecular identifier. TCRdb redid the calling of the 5' RACE reads with MiXCR, one entry per CDR3 protein. There are 7,000 or so distinct CDR3 sequences in the sample; 15% to 20% occur only once, and roughly 18% lies in the top ten. Time point of the sample: sample taken at primary tumor resection. Sequencing of whole RNA from tumor, nontumor lung or frozen PBMC involved no sorting.

The gene calls are TRBV5-5 and TRBJ2-5, with a weak D call TRBD2 (6 bases). The input for sequencing was PBMCs, taken at surgery. The source is a female donor with early-stage non-small cell lung cancer. CDR3 region: CASSLGSLGGVETQYF. CDR3 DNA sequence: TGTGCCAGCAGCTTAGGGTCCCTCGGGGGAGTAGAGACCCAGTACTTC.